The 14 T cell receptor beta chains in this list originate from one sample, sequenced in a study of blood T cell repertoires in COVID-19. Data came from immunoSEQ multiplex PCR; TCRdb stores just in-frame clones and leaves some out. The table shows about 100,000 clones, with roughly 86% occurring only once. Source material: peripheral blood. All receptors derive from a woman aged 55-75 years with acute or convalescent COVID-19.

The J gene is TRBJ2-3, the V gene TRBV28, with 9 bases fitting TRBD2. The germline CDR1 and CDR2 sequences are MDHEN and SYDVKM. Trimming cost V 4 bases and J 1 base; bases outside gene matches: 6. CDR3 length: 16 residues. The CDR3 region is CASSSTIAGGTDTQYF. CDR3 sequence (DNA): TGTGCCAGCAGTTCAACCATAGCGGGGGGCACAGATACGCAGTATTTT.

This chain joins TRBV27 and TRBJ2-1; 9 bases fit TRBD2. The CDR3 sequence is 15 residues long. J was trimmed by 9 bases and V by 8 bases; bases with no gene match: 14. Germline CDR1 MNHEY, CDR2 SMNVEV (reference sequence). The CDR3 DNA sequence: TGTGCCAGCGCATTTGGACTAGCGCAAAGGAGTGAGCAGTTCTTC. Translated, it gives CASAFGLAQRSEQFF.

This clone was picked up one time. The genes are TRBV6-6 and TRBJ1-1; maybe TRBD1 (5 bases). The CDR3 sequence is 13 residues long. Germline V gene sequence: CDR1 MNHNY, CDR2 SVGAGI (reference sequence). Trimming removed 2 bases from V and 3 bases from J, with 7 bases in between. CDR3 nucleotides: TGTGCCAGCAGTTACGCGGGGGACACTGAAGCTTTCTTT. It translates to CASSYAGDTEAFF.

The V call is TRBV21-1, the J call TRBJ1-1; TRBD1, the table's D call, was not compared with the DNA. TRBV21-1 is listed as a pseudogene. The CDR3 loop spans 15 amino acids. As DNA, the CDR3 is TGTGCCAGCAGCAAAGTTGGGACAGTAATTGCTGAAGCTTTCTTT. It translates to CASSKVGTVIAEAFF.

V is TRBV7-9 and J is TRBJ2-5; 11 bases map to TRBD2. CDR1 is SEHNR, CDR2 FQNEAQ, per germline (reference sequence). V shed 6 bases, J shed 4 bases, and the junction held 7 bases outside the gene matches. The CDR3 is 15 residues long. CDR3 sequence (DNA): TGTGCCAGCAGTAGACTAGCGGGATTCGCAGAGACCCAGTACTTC. Translation: CASSRLAGFAETQYF.

The rearrangement uses TRBV11-2 and TRBJ1-5; the D is unclear. Per the germline V gene, CDR1 is SGHAT and CDR2 is FQNNGV. The CDR3 extends over 14 amino acids. The germline V and J ends were trimmed by 1 base and 4 bases, with 8 bases remaining between them. CDR3 bases: TGTGCCAGCAGCTTAGGGAGTCCGAATCAGCCCCAGCATTTT. Its translation is CASSLGSPNQPQHF.

The V gene is TRBV9, the J gene TRBJ1-1, with D possibly matching TRBD1 (5 bases). V lost 3 bases and J lost 1, with 10 bases in between. Germline V gives CDR1 SGDLS, CDR2 YYNGEE. This CDR3 contains 14 residues. In DNA form, the CDR3 reads TGTGCCAGCAGCGGCCGCGGGGGGAACACTGAAGCTTTCTTT. Amino acids: CASSGRGGNTEAFF. Filled out from reference TRBV9 and TRBJ1-1, the complete variable domain reads DSGVTQTPKHLITATGQRVTLRCSPRSGDLSVYWYQQSLDQGLQFLIQYYNGEERAKGNILERFSAQQFPDLHSELNLSSLELGDSALYFCASSGRGGNTEAFFGQGTRLTVV.

J is TRBJ1-2 and V is TRBV5-1; D gene ambiguous. In germline, CDR1 is SGHRS, CDR2 YFSETQ. The ends were cut back, 0 bases at V and 3 bases at J, with 9 bases in the middle. CDR3 length equals 14 residues. Here the CDR3 reads CASSLEGGHYGYTF. Here the CDR3 DNA reads TGCGCCAGCAGCTTGGAGGGCGGGCACTATGGCTACACCTTC.

This clone was found once. The rearrangement joins TRBV6-6 to TRBJ2-7, with 7 positions matching TRBD2. The CDR3 sequence is 12 residues long. The J segment lost 5 bases and the V segment lost 8 bases, leaving 6 bases of the junction unmatched. Germline V gene lookup returns CDR1 MNHNY and CDR2 SVGAGI (reference sequence). The CDR3 here is CASSWGGDEQYV. The CDR3 region has the DNA TGTGCCAGCTCATGGGGGGGGGACGAGCAGTACGTC.

The chain links TRBV21-1 to TRBJ2-1; no DNA check was done on the table's D call, TRBD2. TRBV21-1 is termed a pseudogene. The CDR3 has 14 amino acids. The CDR3 loop is CASSTRINDDEQFF. The CDR3 nucleotides are TGTGCCAGCAGCACTAGGATCAACGACGATGAGCAGTTCTTC.

The V gene is TRBV10-1, the J gene TRBJ1-2; D remains ambiguous. This CDR3 is 13 amino acids long. Per germline, CDR1 WNHNN and CDR2 SYGVQD (reference sequence). Trimming left V 5 bases short and J 0 bases short, with 7 bases between. In nucleotides, the CDR3 is TGCGCCAGCAGTCCGAGTCCTAACTATGGCTACACCTTC. As protein: CASSPSPNYGYTF.

The rearrangement uses TRBV7-6 and TRBJ2-1, with 7 bases that match TRBD2. Trimming took 1 base from V and 2 from J; bases not matched to a gene: 2. The CDR3 runs 15 residues. The germline CDR1 and CDR2 sequences are SGHVS and FNYEAQ. The CDR3: CASSLVGGPYNEQFF. Here the CDR3 DNA reads TGTGCCAGCAGCTTAGTGGGAGGGCCCTACAATGAGCAGTTCTTC.

The J gene is TRBJ1-3, the V gene TRBV5-4, with 8 bases identical to TRBD1. CDR3 length: 18 amino acids. Losses at the gene ends were 1 base for V and 2 bases for J; bases not matched to a gene: 11. CDR1 is SGHNT, CDR2 YYREEE, per germline (reference sequence). Here the CDR3 reads CASSLKGQAKRAGNTIYF. The CDR3 DNA is TGTGCCAGCAGCTTGAAGGGACAGGCAAAAAGGGCTGGAAACACCATATATTTT.

The J gene is TRBJ2-1, the V gene TRBV2, with 8 bases lining up with TRBD1. The CDR3 extends over 14 amino acids. V gave up 9 bases and J gave up 0 bases; unmatched junction bases: 4. Germline CDR1 reads SNHLY; CDR2 reads FYNNEI. CDR3 loop: CARQGESSYNEQFF. The CDR3 DNA is TGTGCCAGACAGGGGGAGAGCTCCTACAATGAGCAGTTCTTC.